This record covers a single T cell receptor beta chain. This clonotype has ten or more counts. What antigen it recognizes has not been identified. Base quality data are lacking; no much larger clone is found one base away. The entry originates in a study of spatial heterogeneity in lung cancer (dated by TCRdb to 2018 to 2020). Describing the broader study: Beta-chain transcripts were consistently detected in greater numbers than alpha-chain transcripts, which likely reflects a higher abundance of beta-chain transcripts. In non-small cell lung cancer, the study quantitatively compared TCR alpha and beta repertoires across several tumor regions, matched nontumor lung, and blood. Nonsynonymous mutation counts, determined by whole-exome sequencing of tumor tissue, were related to TCR repertoire features. At surgery, both alpha and beta chains were TCR-sequenced in some 220 tumor regions, fewer than 85 matched nontumor lung samples and around 50 PBMC samples. In the raw uncorrected reads, each unique combination of TCR and UMI appeared on average more than ten times. In tumor regions, TCR transcript counts showed a strong correlation with a T cell transcriptional module score from matched bulk RNA-seq.

The germline V gene (reference sequence) sets CDR1 to SEHNR and CDR2 to FQNEAQ. The CDR3 starts with the cysteine, ends with the phenylalanine, and has 12 residues. Only CDR3 DNA is held: 36 bases, read in frame from base 1. V drops 5 bases and J drops 2 bases, leaving 7 bases in between. Study-wide conclusions, independent of this receptor: TCR-seq coverage of tumor T cells was estimated at only roughly 6.5% for alpha chains and roughly 13% for beta chains. Counts of ubiquitous and regional expanded TCRs correlated with counts of ubiquitous and regional nonsynonymous mutations, respectively. Additional single-cell paired TCR alpha and beta sequencing was considered necessary to confirm, at a functional level, the hypothesis that regional TCRs recognize regional mutations. The tumor nonsynonymous mutation count correlated with the number of expanded intratumoral alpha and beta TCRs.

This sample's time point label indicates: sample taken at primary tumor resection. Samples were obtained from fewer than 80 patients with early-stage, untreated non-small cell lung cancer from the lung TRACERx cohort. Whole RNA extracted from tumor and nontumor lung tissue, or from cryopreserved PBMC samples, was used for TCR sequencing without cell sorting. Only patients for whom sufficient RNA was available from at least two tumor regions were selected for TCR sequencing. Before selection, tumor and adjacent nontumor lung specimens were reviewed by a lung pathologist. The library was obtained by 5' RACE. Sequencing used a NextSeq 500. To allow correction of PCR and sequencing errors, the TCR library protocol tagged every TCR cDNA molecule with a unique molecular identifier. In the source study's methods: TCR identification, UMI-based error correction and CDR3 extraction were all carried out with Decombinator tools. TCRs above a frequency of 2 per 1,000, corresponding to the top 1% of the tumor frequency distribution, were defined as expanded. Expanded tumor TCRs were classed as regional if statistically deemed absent (corrected P<0.05) from at least one tumor region, otherwise ubiquitous. Each repertoire was subsampled 100 times to 5,000 TCRs, after which Renyi diversity was computed with the R vegan package. CDR3 similarity networks were built from amino acid triplet string-kernel similarity, connecting CDR3s with pairwise similarity above 0.82. TCRdb reran the public reads through fastp at Q25 and MiXCR, keeping productive beta chains. For every CDR3 protein sequence, its rows merge into one entry that carries the most common genes and DNA. The V and J calls were determined by TCRdb, not by the authors. The sample table holds some 4,100 distinct CDR3 sequences, of which under 7% were seen once. The top ten constitute 15% to 20% of the sample.

The receptor was derived from a male donor with early-stage non-small cell lung cancer. Sequenced here: lung tumor tissue, sampled at surgery. The chain employs TRBV7-9 and TRBJ2-7; the D segment cannot be called with confidence. CDR3 sequence: CASSRATYEQYF. The DNA sequence is TGTGCCAGCAGCCGGGCGACCTACGAGCAGTACTTC.